The 11 T cell receptor beta chains below come from one sample, sequenced in a study of blood T cell repertoires in COVID-19. Method: immunoSEQ multiplex PCR; TCRdb's copy keeps in-frame clones and lacks some. This sample has 100,000 to 120,000 clones; around 89% occur once, and the top ten carry approximately 4.2%. Input material: peripheral blood. The receptors were sampled from a woman in her forties or fifties with acute or convalescent COVID-19.

This clone was seen a single time. The gene calls are TRBV5-4 and TRBJ1-2; TRBD1 aligns across 7 bases. V dropped 3 bases and J dropped 5; count of bases not matched to a gene: 7. In germline, CDR1 is SGHNT, CDR2 YYREEE (reference sequence). This CDR3 is built from 14 residues. DNA for the CDR3: TGTGCCAGCAGCTCGGGACAGATGCTTTATGGCTACACCTTC. Protein sequence: CASSSGQMLYGYTF.

CDR3 DNA: TGTGCCAGCAGTCTACAGGGATCCGTCGACTATGGCTACACCTTC. As protein: CASSLQGSVDYGYTF. The chain combines TRBV3-1 (or the pseudogene TRBV3-2) with TRBJ1-2; D is possibly TRBD1 (6 bases). Germline lookup yields CDR1 LGHDT and CDR2 YNNKEL (reference sequence). Trimming removed 6 bases from V and 3 bases from J, with 17 bases in between. CDR3 length: 15 amino acids.

The chain has TRBV28 and TRBJ2-7; D ambiguous. This CDR3 is built from 11 residues. Looked up from germline, CDR1 is MDHEN and CDR2 is SYDVKM. Trimming left V 6 bases short and J 4 bases short, with 7 bases between. CDR3 loop: CASSPRYEQYF. The CDR3 region has the DNA TGTGCCAGCAGCCCTAGATACGAGCAGTACTTC.

The chain uses TRBV28 and TRBJ1-1; no firm D call. This CDR3 has 13 amino acids. Germline CDR1 reads MDHEN; CDR2 reads SYDVKM. Trimming took off 3 bases at V and 1 base at J, with 6 bases between the two ends. CDR3 loop: CASSLFRNTEAFF. The CDR3 nucleotides read TGTGCCAGCAGTTTGTTCAGGAACACTGAAGCTTTCTTT.

This chain connects TRBV19 to TRBJ1-2; 9 positions agree with TRBD1. The CDR3 contains 16 residues. Germline loops: CDR1 LNHDA, CDR2 SQIVND (reference sequence). Unmatched junction bases numbered 13, after V lost 6 bases and J lost 5 bases. CDR3 in DNA: TGTGCCAGTAGGACCACAGGGGGCGAGAGGTGGTATGGCTACACCTTC. Its translation is CASRTTGGERWYGYTF.

The rearrangement links TRBV9 to TRBJ1-1, with TRBD1 matching 11 bases. CDR1 is SGDLS, CDR2 YYNGEE, per germline. The CDR3 spans 14 residues. With V trimmed by 5 bases and J by 6 bases, 6 bases remained unmatched. This chain's CDR3 is CASREGTGGSEAFF. The CDR3 coding sequence is TGTGCCAGCAGGGAGGGGACAGGGGGATCTGAAGCTTTCTTT.

The rearrangement links TRBV3-1 (or the pseudogene TRBV3-2) to TRBJ1-1; D unresolved. The CDR3 extends over 12 amino acids. With 1 base removed from V and 8 bases from J, the gap between germline ends came to 8 bases. Per germline, CDR1 LGHDT and CDR2 YNNKEL (reference sequence). CDR3 DNA: TGTGCCAGCAGCCAAGCCGGGTCCGAAGCTTTCTTT. It is translated as CASSQAGSEAFF.

V gene TRBV4-3 combines with J gene TRBJ2-2; no firm D call. There are 15 residues in the CDR3. V was clipped by 4 bases and J by 1 base, with 10 bases between them. Germline V gives CDR1 LGHNA, CDR2 YSLEER. CDR3 sequence: CASSPRERNTGELFF. The CDR3, as DNA: TGCGCCAGCAGCCCCCGTGAGCGGAACACCGGGGAGCTGTTTTTT.

In this sample, this clone turned up once. V gene TRBV5-5 combines with J gene TRBJ1-2; 9 bases match TRBD1. Germline CDR1 and CDR2: SGHKS and YYEKEE (reference sequence). This CDR3 is built from 17 residues. Losses at the gene ends were 0 bases for V and 8 bases for J; bases not matched to a gene: 14. The chain's CDR3 is CASSLVGTGRLVGGYTF. In DNA, the CDR3 is TGTGCCAGCAGCTTGGTCGGGACAGGGAGACTGGTTGGCGGCTACACCTTC.

The J gene is TRBJ1-5, the V gene TRBV28; 10 positions agree with TRBD1. This CDR3 region has 12 residues. The ends lost 9 bases at V and 7 bases at J; junction bases unmatched: 3. Germline V lookup: CDR1 MDHEN, CDR2 SYDVKM. In DNA, the CDR3 is TGTGCCAGTGGACAGGGGGGCCAGCCCCAGCATTTT. This gives the protein CASGQGGQPQHF. Full variable domain (missing parts from reference TRBV28 and TRBJ1-5): DVKVTQSSRYLVKRTGEKVFLECVQDMDHENMFWYRQDPGLGLRLIYFSYDVKMKEKGDIPEGYSVSREKKERFSLILESASTNQTSMYLCASGQGGQPQHFGDGTRLSIL.

This clone was seen a single time. The chain is built from TRBV19 and TRBJ1-5; possible D gene TRBD1, 5 bases. Germline V gene lookup returns CDR1 LNHDA and CDR2 SQIVND (reference sequence). Trimming took 2 bases from V and 9 from J, leaving 14 bases between them. There are 14 residues in the CDR3. In DNA, the CDR3 is TGTGCCAGTAGTATAAAGATCATTCAGGGGCCCCAGCATTTT. Translated, it gives CASSIKIIQGPQHF.